This TCR beta chain was observed in a study of CD8 T cells in ankylosing spondylitis. Study findings and constraints: Clones tied to disease were said to be significantly enriched in matched ankylosing spondylitis synovial fluid. Earlier authors reported some of these motif variants in reactive arthritis synovial fluid and blood. Among TCR beta sequences, a motif of several highly homologous variants appeared characteristic of ankylosing spondylitis blood. Disease-linked clones were CD8+ and relatively rare in peripheral blood.

There are many counts of this clonotype. As yet, its antigen is unknown. TCRdb redid the calling of the 5' RACE reads with MiXCR, one entry per CDR3 protein. The top ten clones hold 12% of a sample with roughly 120,000 distinct CDR3 sequences, roughly 6.6% of them seen once. Looked up from germline, CDR1 is MDHEN and CDR2 is SYDVKM. This CDR3 has 16 residues. Trimming stripped 6 bases from V and 2 bases from J, with 20 bases between. The chain couples TRBV28 to TRBJ2-7, with D hard to call. Source material: blood, either unsorted or a sorted T cell fraction (not recorded which). The origin of this receptor is a male donor with ankylosing spondylitis or in good health (not recorded which). CDR3 in DNA: TGTGCCAGCAGCCCTAAAGGCGCCGCCGCCCCCTACGAGCAGTACTTC. Translating it yields CASSPKGAAAPYEQYF.